A selection of T cell receptor beta chains follows, all from one sample in a study of OX40 agonist ivuxolimab in advanced cancers. Libraries were prepared by immunoSEQ multiplex PCR; TCRdb keeps only in-frame clonotypes and omits some of them. The sample has approximately 14,000 clones; around four fifths are singletons. The starting material was CD4+ or CD8+ T cells sorted from blood, obtained in a trial of the OX40 agonist ivuxolimab. These receptors all stem from an adult with an advanced solid tumor such as melanoma, head and neck, liver or kidney cancer. Each CDR3 is given with its conserved first and last residue. A D gene is named only where the DNA matches it firmly. Not every row has a clone size; where given, it reads once, few, many or a size class.

J gene | V gene | D gene | clone size | CDR3 DNA | CDR3 protein
TRBJ1-3 | TRBV4-2 | NA | NA | TGTGCCAGCAGCCAAGATTCAGGGGCCGGGGACACCATATATTTT | CASSQDSGAGDTIYF
TRBJ2-7 | TRBV5-4 | NA | large | TGTGCCAGCAGCTCCGAGGACTCCTACGAGCAGTACTTC | CASSSEDSYEQYF
TRBJ2-3 | TRBV7-9 | NA | NA | TGTGCCAGCAGCTTAGGAGGACCCCCGGGTAAGGGAAATACGCAGTATTTT | CASSLGGPPGKGNTQYF
TRBJ1-5 | TRBV15 | TRBD1 | NA | TGTGCCACCAGCGGCGGGACAGCTTATAGCAATCAGCCCCAGCATTTT | CATSGGTAYSNQPQHF
TRBJ1-4 | TRBV13 | TRBD1 | NA | TGTGCCAGCAGCCTTCGGGAGGGGGCCAATGAAAAACTGTTTTTT | CASSLREGANEKLFF
TRBJ1-5 | TRBV28 | NA | NA | TGTGCCAGCACCTCCTGGGGCCGGGGGCGGCAGCCCCAGCATTTT | CASTSWGRGRQPQHF
TRBJ2-7 | TRBV4-1 | TRBD1 | NA | TGCGCCAGCAGCCAAGACGGGGGGACAGGGGACTACGAGCAGTACTTC | CASSQDGGTGDYEQYF
TRBJ2-7 | TRBV9 | TRBD1 | medium-sized | TGTGCCAGCAGCGTAGGGACAGGGACCTACGAGCAGTACTTC | CASSVGTGTYEQYF
TRBJ1-2 | TRBV7-9 | NA | once | TGTGCCAGCAGCTTAGACCTCGAATCGGCCGGCTACACCTTC | CASSLDLESAGYTF
TRBJ2-1 | TRBV28 | TRBD1 | NA | TGTGCCAGCAGTTTATCCCTATCGGGACAGGGTTATCGGCAGTTCTTC | CASSLSLSGQGYRQFF
TRBJ2-2 | TRBV4-1 | NA | NA | TGCGCCAGCAGCCCGGGGGCGGTAGAAGGTACCGGGGAGCTGTTTTTT | CASSPGAVEGTGELFF
TRBJ2-1 | TRBV28 | TRBD2 | once | TGTGCCAGCAGTTTTCCCGGGACTAGCGGGAGGAATGAGCAGTTCTTC | CASSFPGTSGRNEQFF
TRBJ2-1 | TRBV13 | NA | NA | TGTGCCAGCAGCCCGCCTATGCACGATGAGCAGTTCTTC | CASSPPMHDEQFF
TRBJ2-7 | TRBV27 | NA | medium-sized | TGTGCCAGCAGTTTCCGTTCTAGTTGGGGCGAGCAGTACTTC | CASSFRSSWGEQYF
TRBJ1-4 | TRBV7-8 | NA | NA | TGTGCCAGCAGCTTGGATTACGGGAATGAAAAACTGTTTTTT | CASSLDYGNEKLFF
TRBJ2-7 | TRBV6-5 | NA | NA | TGTGCCAGCAGTCTATCCAGGGGCTACGAGCAGTACTTC | CASSLSRGYEQYF
TRBJ2-2 | TRBV28 | TRBD2 | NA | TGTGCCAGCAGATCCCTTGGGGACTACCGGAACACCGGGGAGCTGTTTTTT | CASRSLGDYRNTGELFF